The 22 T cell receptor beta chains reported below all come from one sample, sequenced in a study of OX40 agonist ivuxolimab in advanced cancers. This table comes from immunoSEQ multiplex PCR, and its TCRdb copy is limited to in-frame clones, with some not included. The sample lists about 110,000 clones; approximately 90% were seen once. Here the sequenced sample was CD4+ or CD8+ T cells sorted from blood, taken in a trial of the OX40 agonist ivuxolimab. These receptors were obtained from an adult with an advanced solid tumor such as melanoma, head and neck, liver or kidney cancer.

CDR3 amino acids: CASSVNINQPQHF. In nucleotides, the CDR3 is TGTGCCAGCAGTGTCAACATCAATCAGCCCCAGCATTTT. The V and J genes are TRBV27 and TRBJ1-5; unclear D gene. The CDR3 sequence is 13 residues long. Germline CDR1 and CDR2: MNHEY and SMNVEV (reference sequence). V was cut by 5 bases and J by 3 bases, with 8 bases left in between.

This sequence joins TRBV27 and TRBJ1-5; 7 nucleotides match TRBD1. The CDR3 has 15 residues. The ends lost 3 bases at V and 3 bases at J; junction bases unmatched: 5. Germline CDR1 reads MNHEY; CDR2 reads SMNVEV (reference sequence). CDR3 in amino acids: CASSFRGVDNQPQHF. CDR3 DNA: TGTGCCAGCAGTTTCAGGGGGGTCGACAATCAGCCCCAGCATTTT.

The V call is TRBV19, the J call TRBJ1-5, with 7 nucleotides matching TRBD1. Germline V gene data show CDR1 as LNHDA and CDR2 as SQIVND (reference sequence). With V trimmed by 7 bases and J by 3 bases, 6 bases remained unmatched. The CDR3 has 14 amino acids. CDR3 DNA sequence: TGTGCCAGTACCCTAAGGGGGCTCAATCAGCCCCAGCATTTT. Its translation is CASTLRGLNQPQHF.

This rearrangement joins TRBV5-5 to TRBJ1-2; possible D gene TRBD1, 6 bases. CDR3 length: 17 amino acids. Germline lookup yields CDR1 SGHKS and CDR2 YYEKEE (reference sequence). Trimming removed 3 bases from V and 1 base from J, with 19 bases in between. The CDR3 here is CASSSWQGQQHNYGYTF. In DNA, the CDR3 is TGTGCCAGCAGCTCTTGGCAGGGGCAGCAACATAACTATGGCTACACCTTC.

This CDR3 is CASSQVVGGGSDTQYF. Here the CDR3 DNA reads TGCGCCAGCAGCCAAGTAGTGGGAGGAGGGTCAGATACGCAGTATTTT. V usage is TRBV4-3 and J usage is TRBJ2-3; D is possibly TRBD2 (6 bases). V was cut by 1 base and J by 4 bases, with 15 bases left in between. The CDR3 runs 16 residues. Per the germline V gene, CDR1 is LGHNA and CDR2 is YSLEER.

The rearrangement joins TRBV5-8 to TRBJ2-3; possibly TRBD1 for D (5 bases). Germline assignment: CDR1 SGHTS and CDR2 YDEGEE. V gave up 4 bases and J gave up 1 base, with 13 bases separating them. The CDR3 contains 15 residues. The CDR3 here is CASSPGRVRTDTQYF. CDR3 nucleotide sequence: TGTGCCAGCAGCCCCGGCAGGGTACGCACAGATACGCAGTATTTT.

Here the CDR3 DNA reads TGTGCCAGTCTTGAAGGGGGCCACACTGAAGCTTTCTTT. Residues: CASLEGGHTEAFF. The V call is TRBV28, the J call TRBJ1-1; 7 bases fit TRBD1. The germline V gene encodes CDR1 MDHEN and CDR2 SYDVKM. Trimming at V came to 9 bases and at J to 3 bases, leaving 7 bases not matched to a gene. This CDR3 region has 13 residues.

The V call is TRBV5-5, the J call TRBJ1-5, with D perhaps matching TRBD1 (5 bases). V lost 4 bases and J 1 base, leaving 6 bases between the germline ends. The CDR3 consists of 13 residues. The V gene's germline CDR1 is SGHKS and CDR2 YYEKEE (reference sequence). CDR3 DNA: TGTGCCAGCAGCGGGGACAGCAATCAGCCCCAGCATTTT. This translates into CASSGDSNQPQHF.

CDR3 DNA: TGTGCCAGCAGCTTTGGTCGACTAGAGACCGGAGAGCAGTACTTC. It yields the protein CASSFGRLETGEQYF. This sequence joins TRBV7-9 and TRBJ2-7, with D maybe TRBD2 (6 bases). The CDR3 runs to 15 residues. In germline, CDR1 is SEHNR, CDR2 FQNEAQ (reference sequence). Trimming removed 3 bases at V and 7 bases at J, with 19 bases between.

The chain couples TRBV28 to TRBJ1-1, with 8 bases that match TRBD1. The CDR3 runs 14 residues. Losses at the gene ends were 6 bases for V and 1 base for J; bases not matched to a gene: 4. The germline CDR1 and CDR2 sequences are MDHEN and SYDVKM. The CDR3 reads CASRSGTGNTEAFF. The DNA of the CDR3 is TGTGCCAGCAGGTCCGGGACAGGGAACACTGAAGCTTTCTTT.

The CDR3 region has the DNA TGTGCCAGCACCTTACCGCCAGGGAAAGAGACCCAGTACTTC. Its protein is CASTLPPGKETQYF. The J gene is TRBJ2-5, the V gene TRBV6-6; D is perhaps TRBD1 (5 bases). Germline CDR1 and CDR2: MNHNY and SVGAGI (reference sequence). This CDR3 spans 14 amino acids. V lost 7 bases and J lost 3, with 15 bases in between.

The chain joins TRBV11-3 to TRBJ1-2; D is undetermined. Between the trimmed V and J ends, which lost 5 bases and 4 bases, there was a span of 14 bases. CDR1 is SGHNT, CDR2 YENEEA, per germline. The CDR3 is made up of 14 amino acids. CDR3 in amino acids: CASSPRLARYGYTF. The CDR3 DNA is TGTGCCAGCAGCCCAAGGTTGGCTCGCTATGGCTACACCTTC.

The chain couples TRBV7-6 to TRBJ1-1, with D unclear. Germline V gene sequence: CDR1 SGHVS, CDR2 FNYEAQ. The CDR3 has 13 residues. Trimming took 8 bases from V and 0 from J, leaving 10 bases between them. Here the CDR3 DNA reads TGTGCCAGCGGGAAAAGCATGAACACTGAAGCTTTCTTT. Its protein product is CASGKSMNTEAFF.

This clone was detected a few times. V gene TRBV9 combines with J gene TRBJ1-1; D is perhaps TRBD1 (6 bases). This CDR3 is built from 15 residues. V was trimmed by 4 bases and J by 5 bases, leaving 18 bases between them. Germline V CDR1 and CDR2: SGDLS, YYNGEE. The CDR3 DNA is TGTGCCAGCAGCCTCACAGAGGGGGGGATTACTGAAGCTTTCTTT. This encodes CASSLTEGGITEAFF.

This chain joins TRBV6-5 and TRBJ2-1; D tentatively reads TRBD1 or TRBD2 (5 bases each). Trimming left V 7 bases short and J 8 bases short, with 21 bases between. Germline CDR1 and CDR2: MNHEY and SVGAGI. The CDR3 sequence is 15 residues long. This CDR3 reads CASIKRWGPRDEQFF. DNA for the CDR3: TGTGCCAGCATCAAGAGGTGGGGACCACGCGATGAGCAGTTCTTC.

CDR3 DNA sequence: TGTGCCAGCAGTTTGGGACTAGCGGGAGGTTTGTACGAGCAGTACTTC. It translates to CASSLGLAGGLYEQYF. V is TRBV28 and J is TRBJ2-7; 15 bases are a match to TRBD2. This CDR3 has 16 residues. Germline V gene lookup returns CDR1 MDHEN and CDR2 SYDVKM. With V trimmed by 3 bases and J by 4 bases, 4 bases remained unmatched.

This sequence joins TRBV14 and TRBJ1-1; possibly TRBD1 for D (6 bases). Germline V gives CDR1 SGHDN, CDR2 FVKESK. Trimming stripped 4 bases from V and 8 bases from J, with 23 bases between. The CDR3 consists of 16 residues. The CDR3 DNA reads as TGTGCCAGCAGCCCCCTTAACAGGGCCCAGAACGGCGAAGCTTTCTTT. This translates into CASSPLNRAQNGEAFF.

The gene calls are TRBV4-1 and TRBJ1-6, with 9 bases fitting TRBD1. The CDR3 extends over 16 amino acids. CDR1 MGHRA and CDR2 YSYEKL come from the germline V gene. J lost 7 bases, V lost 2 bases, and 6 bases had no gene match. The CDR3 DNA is TGCGCCAGCAGCCAACCCACAGGGGGCCCGAATTCACCCCTCCACTTT. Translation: CASSQPTGGPNSPLHF.

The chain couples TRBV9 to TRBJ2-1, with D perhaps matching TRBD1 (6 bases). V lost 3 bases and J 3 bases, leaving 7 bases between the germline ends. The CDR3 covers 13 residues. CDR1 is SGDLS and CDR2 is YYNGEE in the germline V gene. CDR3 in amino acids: CASSGQVYNEQFF. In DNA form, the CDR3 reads TGTGCCAGCAGCGGACAGGTCTACAATGAGCAGTTCTTC.

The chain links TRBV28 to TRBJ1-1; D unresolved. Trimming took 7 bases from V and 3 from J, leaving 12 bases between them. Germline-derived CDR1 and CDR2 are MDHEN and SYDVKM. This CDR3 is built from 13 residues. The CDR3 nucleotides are TGTGCCAGCACCCGACCCCGGGACACTGAAGCTTTCTTT. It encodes CASTRPRDTEAFF.

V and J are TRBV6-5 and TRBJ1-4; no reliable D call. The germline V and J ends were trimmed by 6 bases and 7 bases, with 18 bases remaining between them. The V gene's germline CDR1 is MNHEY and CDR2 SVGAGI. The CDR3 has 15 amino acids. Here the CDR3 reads CASSLTMLYVEKLFF. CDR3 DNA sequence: TGTGCCAGCAGCCTAACTATGTTGTACGTTGAAAAACTGTTTTTT.

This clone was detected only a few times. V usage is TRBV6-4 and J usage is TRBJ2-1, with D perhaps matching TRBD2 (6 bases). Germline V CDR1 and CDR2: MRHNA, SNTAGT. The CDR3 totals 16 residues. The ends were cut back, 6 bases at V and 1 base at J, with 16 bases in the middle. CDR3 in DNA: TGTGCCAGCAGCGGCGGGGAGACTAAGTCCTACAATGAGCAGTTCTTC. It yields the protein CASSGGETKSYNEQFF.